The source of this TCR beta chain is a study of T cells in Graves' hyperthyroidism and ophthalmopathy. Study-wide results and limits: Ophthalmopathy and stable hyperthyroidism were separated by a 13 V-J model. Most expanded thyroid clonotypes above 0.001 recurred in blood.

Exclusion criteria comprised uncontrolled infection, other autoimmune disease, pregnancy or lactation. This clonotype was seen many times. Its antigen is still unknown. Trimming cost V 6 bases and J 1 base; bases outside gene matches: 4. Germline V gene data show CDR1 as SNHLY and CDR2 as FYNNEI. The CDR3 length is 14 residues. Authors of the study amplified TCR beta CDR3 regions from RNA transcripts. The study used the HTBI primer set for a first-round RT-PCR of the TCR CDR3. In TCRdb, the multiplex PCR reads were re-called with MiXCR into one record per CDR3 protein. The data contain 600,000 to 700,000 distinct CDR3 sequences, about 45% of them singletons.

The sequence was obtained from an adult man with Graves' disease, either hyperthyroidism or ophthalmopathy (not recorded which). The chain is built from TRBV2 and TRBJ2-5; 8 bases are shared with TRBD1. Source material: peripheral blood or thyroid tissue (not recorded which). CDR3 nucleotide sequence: TGTGCCAGCAGCCGGGACAGGAGCCAAGAGACCCAGTACTTC. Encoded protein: CASSRDRSQETQYF.